This T cell receptor (beta chain) comes out of a study of ipilimumab plus nivolumab after autologous stem cell transplantation. Study background: Typical patient got 5 ipilimumab doses and 7 or 8 nivolumab doses (median).

Unmatched junction bases numbered 8, after V lost 5 bases and J lost 0 bases. CDR1 and CDR2 from the germline V gene are SGHAT and FQNNGV. The CDR3 is made up of 17 amino acids. Repertoires were generated with immunoSEQ multiplex PCR, while TCRdb's copy carries only in-frame clones and drops some. The table shows about 84,000 clones, with 65% to 85% occurring only once. Starting 14 to 28 days after autologous transplant, ipilimumab 1 mg/kg was given. Patients received nivolumab 3 mg/kg at weeks 1, 4, 7, 10, then fortnightly to week 26. This chain joins TRBV11-2 and TRBJ2-3, with TRBD2 matching over 10 bases. This receptor was identified in a male donor with diffuse large B-cell lymphoma. The source was PBMCs, collected in a trial of ipilimumab plus nivolumab as post-transplant consolidation. The CDR3 nucleotides are TGTGCCAGCAGCCCTAGGGCTAGCGGGGGAAGCACAGATACGCAGTATTTT. Amino acids: CASSPRASGGSTDTQYF.